A single sample gave rise to the 25 T cell receptor beta chains below, sequenced in a study of cytomegalovirus exposure and HLA in healthy donors. Profiled with immunoSEQ multiplex PCR; TCRdb holds only in-frame clones, not every one. Among roughly 60,000 clones, 75% to 95% were seen once, and the ten largest hold over 2%. Sequencing was performed on PBMCs. These receptors came from a woman aged 25 to 39 in good health and CMV-seronegative.

The V gene is TRBV27, the J gene TRBJ1-2; possible D gene TRBD1, 6 bases. The CDR3 spans 15 residues. Trimming removed 2 bases at V and 0 bases at J, with 10 bases between. Germline V gives CDR1 MNHEY, CDR2 SMNVEV (reference sequence). DNA of the CDR3: TGTGCCAGCAGTTTAAACAGGGAAGCTAACTATGGCTACACCTTC. As protein: CASSLNREANYGYTF.

This chain links TRBV29-1 with TRBJ1-2, with 7 bases that match TRBD1. With 4 bases clipped from V and 0 bases from J, the junction kept 2 bases outside the gene matches. The germline V gene has CDR1 SQVTM and CDR2 ANQGSEA. The CDR3 covers 13 residues. The CDR3 nucleotides are TGCAGCGTTGGCGGACAGGCTAACTATGGCTACACCTTC. As protein: CSVGGQANYGYTF.

The chain recombines TRBV6-5 with TRBJ1-2; 7 bases line up with TRBD1. V was pared by 4 bases and J by 7 bases, with 6 bases of the junction left unmatched. Germline V gene lookup returns CDR1 MNHEY and CDR2 SVGAGI. This CDR3 region has 13 residues. The CDR3 sequence: CASSSTGVGGYTF. Written as DNA, the CDR3 is TGTGCCAGCAGTTCAACAGGGGTCGGTGGCTACACCTTC.

The chain couples TRBV5-1 to TRBJ1-1, with D possibly matching TRBD1 (5 bases). The CDR3 is 15 amino acids. The germline CDR1 and CDR2 sequences are SGHRS and YFSETQ. Trimming left V 4 bases short and J 1 base short, with 14 bases between. DNA of the CDR3: TGCGCCAGCAGCAAGGAGGGACGGGAGAACACTGAAGCTTTCTTT. Its translation is CASSKEGRENTEAFF. Supplemented by reference TRBV5-1 and TRBJ1-1, the full variable domain reads KAGVTQTPRYLIKTRGQQVTLSCSPISGHRSVSWYQQTPGQGLQFLFEYFSETQRNKGNFPGRFSGRQFSNSRSEMNVSTLELGDSALYLCASSKEGRENTEAFFGQGTRLTVV.

The chain uses TRBV29-1 and TRBJ2-7, with TRBD2 as a possible D gene (6 bases). Looked up from germline, CDR1 is SQVTM and CDR2 is ANQGSEA. This CDR3 is built from 14 residues. V dropped 6 bases and J dropped 3 bases, with 18 bases sitting between them. CDR3 bases: TGCAGCGTCGGGGGACTCCCAGGTCACTACGAGCAGTACTTC. This translates into CSVGGLPGHYEQYF.

This sequence joins TRBV30 and TRBJ2-5, with a weak D call TRBD1 (6 bases). Germline V gene lookup returns CDR1 GTSNPN and CDR2 SVGIG (reference sequence). The CDR3 contains 13 residues. V lost 2 bases, J lost 5 bases, and 12 bases lay in between. CDR3 loop: CAWSPGAVETQYF. CDR3 DNA: TGTGCCTGGAGTCCAGGGGCTGTGGAGACCCAGTACTTC.

The chain combines TRBV19 with TRBJ2-1; 7 nucleotides agree with TRBD2. V lost 5 bases, J lost 5 bases, and 12 bases stayed unmatched. The CDR3 consists of 16 residues. Germline lookup yields CDR1 LNHDA and CDR2 SQIVND (reference sequence). CDR3 residues: CASSPTSRAVDNEQFF. The CDR3 coding sequence is TGTGCCAGTAGTCCGACTAGCCGCGCTGTTGACAATGAGCAGTTCTTC.

The chain is built from TRBV18 and TRBJ1-3; D not resolved. Trimming shortened V by 1 base and J by 3 bases, and 13 bases separated the two germline ends. The CDR3 extends over 16 amino acids. Germline CDR1 reads KGHSH; CDR2 reads LQKENI. CDR3 nucleotide sequence: TGTGCCAGCTCACCACGAGGCCCGGGAAATGGAAACACCATATATTTT. Amino acids: CASSPRGPGNGNTIYF.

This sequence joins TRBV7-2 and TRBJ2-1; 10 bases match TRBD1. Per germline, CDR1 SGHTA and CDR2 FQGNSA. The CDR3 contains 15 residues. The ends lost 6 bases at V and 10 bases at J; junction bases unmatched: 12. CDR3 bases: TGTGCCAGCAGTTCTACCGGGACAGGGGTTGGCGAGCAGTTCTTC. The encoded protein is CASSSTGTGVGEQFF. Combining the CDR3 with reference TRBV7-2 and TRBJ2-1 gives the whole variable domain GAGVSQSPSNKVTEKGKDVELRCDPISGHTALYWYRQSLGQGLEFLIYFQGNSAPDKSGLPSDRFSAERTGGSVSTLTIQRTQQEDSAVYLCASSSTGTGVGEQFFGPGTRLTVL.

The chain is built from TRBV4-1 and TRBJ2-7; D is unclear. The ends were cut back, 0 bases at V and 6 bases at J, with 15 bases in the middle. Germline V CDR1 and CDR2: MGHRA, YSYEKL. The CDR3 extends over 15 amino acids. The CDR3 nucleotides read TGCGCCAGCAGCCAAGATCAGCTAGGATCGGGCGAGCAGTACTTC. Translation: CASSQDQLGSGEQYF.

The V call is TRBV30, the J call TRBJ2-1; TRBD2 aligns across 14 bases. Trimming removed 1 base from V and 10 bases from J; junction bases left unmatched: 6. In germline, CDR1 is GTSNPN, CDR2 SVGIG (reference sequence). The CDR3 spans 15 residues. CDR3: CAWSALGLAGVEQFF. CDR3 nucleotides: TGTGCCTGGAGTGCCCTGGGACTAGCGGGAGTCGAGCAGTTCTTC. The full variable domain, completed using reference TRBV30 and TRBJ2-1, is SQTIHQWPATLVQPVGSPLSLECTVEGTSNPNLYWYRQAAGRGLQLLFYSVGIGQISSEVPQNLSASRPQDRQFILSSKKLLLSDSGFYLCAWSALGLAGVEQFFGPGTRLTVL.

The chain employs TRBV29-1 and TRBJ2-7; 8 bases are shared with TRBD1. Trimming removed 6 bases from V and 2 bases from J; junction bases left unmatched: 6. CDR1 and CDR2 (germline): SQVTM, ANQGSEA. This CDR3 comprises 13 residues. The CDR3 sequence: CSVRGPLPYEQYF. The DNA of the CDR3 is TGCAGCGTCAGGGGGCCCCTTCCCTACGAGCAGTACTTC.

The V and J genes are TRBV25-1 and TRBJ2-7; a weak D match, TRBD2 (6 bases). CDR1 and CDR2 (germline): MGHDK, SYGVNS. The V and J ends lost 8 bases and 6 bases respectively, with 17 bases between them. There are 13 residues in the CDR3. Here the CDR3 reads CASGGGTHGEQYF. The DNA of the CDR3 is TGTGCCAGCGGTGGCGGGACCCACGGCGAGCAGTACTTC.

V gene TRBV4-1 combines with J gene TRBJ1-2; D ambiguous. V was cut by 0 bases and J by 8 bases, with 16 bases left in between. Germline V CDR1 and CDR2: MGHRA, YSYEKL. The CDR3 covers 15 residues. The CDR3 nucleotides are TGCGCCAGCAGCCAAGAGCCAAGTCGAAGAGAGGGCTACACCTTC. Translated, it gives CASSQEPSRREGYTF.

This chain joins TRBV5-1 and TRBJ2-3; no definite D call. Germline V lookup: CDR1 SGHRS, CDR2 YFSETQ. This CDR3 is built from 14 residues. V was cut by 0 bases and J by 3 bases, with 8 bases left in between. CDR3 coding DNA: TGCGCCAGCAGCTTGGACCCGCGGACAGATACGCAGTATTTT. This encodes CASSLDPRTDTQYF.

This sequence joins TRBV30 and TRBJ2-7, with 8 bases lining up with TRBD1. V was clipped by 4 bases and J by 3 bases; unmatched bases: 5. Germline lookup yields CDR1 GTSNPN and CDR2 SVGIG (reference sequence). This CDR3 is built from 13 residues. The CDR3 nucleotides read TGTGCCTGGACTCCAGGGGGCTACTACGAGCAGTACTTC. Amino acids: CAWTPGGYYEQYF. The full variable domain, its missing parts supplied by reference TRBV30 and TRBJ2-7, is SQTIHQWPATLVQPVGSPLSLECTVEGTSNPNLYWYRQAAGRGLQLLFYSVGIGQISSEVPQNLSASRPQDRQFILSSKKLLLSDSGFYLCAWTPGGYYEQYFGPGTRLTVT.

The rearrangement links TRBV19 to TRBJ2-7, with D perhaps matching TRBD2 (5 bases). The CDR3 runs to 13 residues. Trimming left V 6 bases short and J 9 bases short, with 18 bases between. Germline assignment: CDR1 LNHDA and CDR2 SQIVND (reference sequence). This chain's CDR3 is CASRRESGSRQYF. In DNA form, the CDR3 reads TGTGCCAGTAGGAGGGAGTCGGGCTCCCGGCAGTACTTC.

The chain couples TRBV7-9 to TRBJ2-7; weak D call: TRBD2 (6 bases). Per the germline V gene, CDR1 is SEHNR and CDR2 is FQNEAQ (reference sequence). Trimming stripped 3 bases from V and 7 bases from J, with 19 bases between. The CDR3 loop spans 15 amino acids. CDR3 in amino acids: CASSLGGLGRREQYF. The CDR3 DNA sequence: TGTGCCAGCAGCTTGGGGGGACTGGGGAGGCGGGAGCAGTACTTC.

The CDR3 protein is CAWSVDRGPTEAFF. For the CDR3, the DNA is TGTGCCTGGAGTGTCGACAGGGGGCCCACTGAAGCTTTCTTT. The V gene is TRBV30, the J gene TRBJ1-1; 10 nucleotides align to TRBD1. This CDR3 spans 14 amino acids. Germline CDR1 and CDR2: GTSNPN and SVGIG (reference sequence). Germline trimming cut 0 bases from V and 4 bases from J; bases unmatched to any gene: 2.

The CDR3 here is CAWSYTGTTNTEAFF. DNA of the CDR3: TGTGCCTGGAGTTATACAGGGACGACGAACACTGAAGCTTTCTTT. V usage is TRBV30 and J usage is TRBJ1-1, with D possibly being TRBD1 (6 bases). The germline gives CDR1 GTSNPN, CDR2 SVGIG (reference sequence). This CDR3 region has 15 residues. V was trimmed by 2 bases and J by 1 base, leaving 14 bases between them.

The genes are TRBV30 and TRBJ2-5, with D unresolved. Per germline, CDR1 GTSNPN and CDR2 SVGIG (reference sequence). Trimming took 5 bases from V and 5 from J, leaving 9 bases between them. This CDR3 is 11 amino acids long. In nucleotides, the CDR3 is TGTGCCTGGGACATCCGGGAGACCCAGTACTTC. It is translated as CAWDIRETQYF. Full variable domain (rest looked up from reference TRBV30 and TRBJ2-5): SQTIHQWPATLVQPVGSPLSLECTVEGTSNPNLYWYRQAAGRGLQLLFYSVGIGQISSEVPQNLSASRPQDRQFILSSKKLLLSDSGFYLCAWDIRETQYFGPGTRLLVL.

CDR3 residues: CASAPGVSIYEQYF. Written as DNA, the CDR3 is TGTGCCAGCGCCCCCGGGGTAAGCATTTACGAGCAGTACTTC. The chain carries TRBV9 and TRBJ2-7; D may be TRBD2 (5 bases). Germline lookup yields CDR1 SGDLS and CDR2 YYNGEE. This CDR3 region has 14 residues. V gave up 7 bases and J gave up 4 bases, with 18 bases separating them.

V gene TRBV5-5 combines with J gene TRBJ1-1, with D tentatively TRBD1 (6 bases). The V gene's germline CDR1 is SGHKS and CDR2 YYEKEE (reference sequence). Trimming removed 3 bases at V and 5 bases at J, with 17 bases between. This CDR3 has 15 amino acids. CDR3 region: CASSSSPYRETEAFF. The CDR3 DNA follows: TGTGCCAGCAGCTCCAGCCCGTACAGGGAAACTGAAGCTTTCTTT.

V usage is TRBV5-8 and J usage is TRBJ2-5; TRBD2 aligns across 12 bases. Per the germline V gene, CDR1 is SGHTS and CDR2 is YDEGEE. CDR3 length: 15 amino acids. V shed 2 bases, J shed 4 bases, and the junction held 3 bases outside the gene matches. In DNA form, the CDR3 reads TGTGCCAGCAGCTTACCGGGACTAGCGGGAGAGACCCAGTACTTC. Translating it yields CASSLPGLAGETQYF.

The chain has TRBV27 and TRBJ2-7, with D possibly TRBD2 on 7 matching bases. This CDR3 has 18 residues. V lost 4 bases, J lost 5 bases, and 27 bases lay in between. The V gene's germline CDR1 is MNHEY and CDR2 SMNVEV (reference sequence). In DNA, the CDR3 is TGTGCCAGCAGTTCCCTGGGACCTGGGGGCGGGAGCCACCACGAGCAGTACTTC. This encodes CASSSLGPGGGSHHEQYF.